The clone carrying this T cell receptor beta chain was seen a few times. Clones were read by immunoSEQ multiplex PCR, and TCRdb kept only the in-frame ones, dropping some. The sample yields roughly 490,000 clones, around 80% seen once. Trimming cost V 0 bases and J 4 bases, with 15 bases left between them. This CDR3 is 16 amino acids long. Germline V gene lookup returns CDR1 MDHEN and CDR2 SYDVKM. The data were obtained in a study of shared clonotypes between healthy human individuals. Source material: PBMCs. V is TRBV28 and J is TRBJ1-2, with a weak D call TRBD1 (5 bases). This clonotype originated in a woman between 35 and 50 years old in good health. Some clones in this sample may be carry-over from other donors' samples. The CDR3 DNA is TGTGCCAGCAGTTTATGGGGCAGGGCCGCGGGCTATGGCTACACCTTC. Translating it yields CASSLWGRAAGYGYTF.